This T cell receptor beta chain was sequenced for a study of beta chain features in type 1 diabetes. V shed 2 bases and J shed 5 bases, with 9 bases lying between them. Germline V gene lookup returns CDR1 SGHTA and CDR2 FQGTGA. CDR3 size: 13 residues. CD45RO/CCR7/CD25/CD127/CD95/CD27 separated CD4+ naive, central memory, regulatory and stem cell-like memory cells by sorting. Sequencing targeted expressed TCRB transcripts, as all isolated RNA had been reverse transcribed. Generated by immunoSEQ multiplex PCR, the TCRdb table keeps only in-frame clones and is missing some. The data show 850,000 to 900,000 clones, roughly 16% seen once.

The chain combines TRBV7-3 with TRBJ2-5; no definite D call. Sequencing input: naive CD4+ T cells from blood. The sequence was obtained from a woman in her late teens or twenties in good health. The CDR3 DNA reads TGTGCCAGCAGCTTATTAGGGCGGGAGACCCAGTACTTC. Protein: CASSLLGRETQYF. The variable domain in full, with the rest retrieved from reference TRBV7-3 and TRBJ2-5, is GAGVSQTPSNKVTEKGKYVELRCDPISGHTALYWYRQSLGQGPEFLIYFQGTGAADDSGLPNDRFFAVRPEGSVSTLKIQRTERGDSAVYLCASSLLGRETQYFGPGTRLLVL.